This is a list of T cell receptor beta chains from one sample in a study of vaccination and CD4 T cells after COVID-19. Using its own MiXCR run on the PCR reads, TCRdb lists one record per CDR3 protein. The data show 6,000 or so distinct CDR3 sequences, under 60% seen once. Antigens of these TCRs are unknown. The material sequenced was CD4+ T cells from blood, cultured in vitro. Source of these receptors: a human donor in good health. CDR3s include the opening cysteine and the closing phenylalanine or tryptophan. The order of the fields is V gene, CDR3 length, J gene, clone size, D gene, CDR3 protein, CDR3 DNA. The D gene is left open where the match is weak. Rows may omit the clone size; those that give it use once, few, many or a size class.

TRBV5-8	12	TRBJ1-6	few	NA	CASSFRTAPLHF	TGTGCCAGCAGCTTTAGAACAGCACCCCTCCACTTT
TRBV7-8	16	TRBJ1-3	few	NA	CASSPRDAVSGNTIYF	TGTGCCAGCAGCCCACGAGACGCCGTCTCTGGAAACACCATATATTTT
TRBV6-1	16	TRBJ2-5	few	TRBD2	CASSPGLGGSTRNQYF	TGTGCCAGCAGCCCTGGCCTGGGGGGGTCGACGAGAAACCAGTACTTC
TRBV11-2	15	TRBJ2-3	NA	NA	CASSLVGGSTDTQYF	TGTGCCAGCAGCTTAGTCGGGGGCAGCACAGATACGCAGTATTTT
TRBV19	15	TRBJ2-2	few	TRBD1	CASSDQGANTGELFF	TGTGCCAGTAGTGATCAGGGGGCGAACACCGGGGAGCTGTTTTTT
TRBV6-1	14	TRBJ1-2	NA	TRBD1	CASAAGQRHYGYTF	TGTGCCAGCGCGGCGGGACAGCGACACTATGGCTACACCTTC
TRBV7-6	15	TRBJ2-7	NA	NA	CASSLAASGPYEQYF	TGTGCCAGCAGCTTAGCGGCGTCAGGTCCCTACGAGCAGTACTTC
TRBV7-2	14	TRBJ1-1	NA	NA	CASSVAEVGTEAFF	TGTGCCAGCAGCGTAGCTGAGGTTGGAACTGAAGCTTTCTTT
TRBV7-2	16	TRBJ1-6	NA	NA	CASSPRGTGLNSPLHF	TGTGCCAGCAGCCCGAGGGGTACGGGACTTAATTCACCCCTCCACTTT
TRBV12-3/TRBV12-4	14	TRBJ1-5	NA	NA	CASSLDSRGPPQHF	TGTGCCAGCAGTCTAGACAGCAGAGGCCCGCCCCAGCATTTT
TRBV30	13	TRBJ2-7	NA	NA	CAWSGRAAYEQYF	TGTGCCTGGAGTGGGCGGGCAGCCTACGAGCAGTACTTC
TRBV3-1	12	TRBJ1-2	NA	NA	CASSYRTDGYTF	TGTGCCAGCTCATACCGGACAGATGGCTACACCTTC
TRBV2	21	TRBJ1-2	NA	TRBD1	CASSDFGGPGQGPSRQYGYTF	TGTGCCAGCAGTGACTTTGGGGGACCGGGACAGGGCCCATCAAGACAATATGGCTACACCTTC
TRBV6-1	14	TRBJ2-7	NA	TRBD2	CASTGRAGNYEQYF	TGTGCCAGCACCGGGAGGGCCGGGAACTACGAGCAGTACTTC
TRBV7-6	12	TRBJ2-7	once	TRBD2	CASSGGGDEQYF	TGTGCCAGCAGCGGCGGGGGGGACGAGCAGTACTTC
TRBV27	18	TRBJ1-6	few	NA	CASSLHGGDVAYNSPLHF	TGTGCCAGCAGTTTACATGGTGGGGACGTGGCGTATAATTCACCCCTCCACTTT
TRBV20-1	16	TRBJ1-2	NA	TRBD1	CSAEIGTGVYGYGYTF	TGCAGTGCTGAGATTGGGACAGGGGTTTATGGCTATGGCTACACCTTC
TRBV7-2	14	TRBJ1-5	few	NA	CASSFGHVGQPQHF	TGTGCCAGCAGCTTTGGACACGTCGGTCAGCCCCAGCATTTT
TRBV28	13	TRBJ2-2	NA	NA	CASNPQGPGELFF	TGTGCCAGCAATCCTCAGGGACCCGGGGAGCTGTTTTTT
TRBV5-1	16	TRBJ2-2	NA	NA	CASSLGQGVETGELFF	TGCGCCAGCAGCTTGGGCCAGGGTGTCGAGACCGGGGAGCTGTTTTTT
TRBV5-4	19	TRBJ2-1	NA	NA	CASRPTQGRGRVTYNEQFF	TGTGCCAGCAGGCCTACACAGGGGCGGGGGAGAGTGACCTACAATGAGCAGTTCTTC
TRBV20-1	12	TRBJ1-2	NA	NA	CSARPSVEGYTF	TGCAGTGCCCGGCCGTCAGTCGAAGGCTACACCTTC
TRBV20-1	13	TRBJ2-3	few	TRBD2	CSATRAGGDTQYF	TGCAGTGCCACCAGAGCGGGGGGAGATACGCAGTATTTT
TRBV6-2/TRBV6-3	13	TRBJ2-1	few	TRBD2	CATRTSSYNEQFF	TGTGCCACCAGGACTAGCTCCTACAATGAGCAGTTCTTC